This T cell receptor (beta chain) is drawn from a study of human T cells and chemical hapten exposure listed by TCRdb under 2021. Looking at the study overall: For sensitization, 2% DPC in acetone was applied to a 2 cm by 2 cm area of upper inner arm skin. Patients additionally received weekly therapeutic DPC doses to the scalp throughout the approximately 24-week study period. Patch testing was done on the upper back using Finn chambers containing 0.01% DPC, and results were scored after 6 days according to International Contact Dermatitis Research Group standards. The mostly female patient cohort included alopecia areata with under or over 50% scalp involvement, alopecia totalis and alopecia universalis. Libraries were pooled for sequencing, and variation in per-sample TCR yields was attributed mainly to small differences in library volumes within the pool. Peripheral blood TCR repertoire changes were tracked in vivo in alopecia patients during primary and secondary sensitization to the hapten diphenylcyclopropenone (DPC). Blood samples were taken from patients before sensitization (week 0) and at 2, 6 and about 24 weeks after DPC sensitization. For TCR sequencing, blood came from 25 to 35 alopecia patients at anywhere from one to four time points (pre-sensitization, 2, 6 and 24 weeks). Beyond this particular receptor, the publication reports: Significantly more large CDR3 similarity clusters were formed by expanded TCRs than by pre-sensitization or healthy control sets, consistent with antigen-driven responses. The number of PT1 expanded TCRs positively correlated with patch test score, significant at thresholds 8, 16 and 32 but not 4. Repeated subsampling changed both the strength of the expansion versus patch-test correlation and the threshold at which the correlation became significant. Because all patients had alopecia, a presumed autoimmune disease, the immune response of the patients might differ from that of healthy individuals. DPC sensitization did not change how many TCRs were above 1 in 1000 frequency, and no evidence was found of alterations in global repertoire structure.

Libraries came from RACE. The run used a NextSeq 500. Library preparation attached unique molecular identifiers to individual cDNA molecules for quantitative, reproducible TCR counting. For every blood RNA sample, sequencing covered both the TCR alpha and TCR beta chains. Per the source publication's procedure: A median of around 96,000 TCRs per sample was observed, with a range of about 20,000 to 750,000. V, J and CDR3 annotation of the TCR reads was carried out using the Decombinator software suite. For PS versus PT1 abundance plots, all samples were subsampled to the same number of TCRs (28,000). TCRs were defined as expanded if absent before sensitization and observed at least eight times at the 2-week time point. The public reads were run again by TCRdb, first through fastp at Q25 and then through MiXCR, and only productive beta chains were kept. When rows share a CDR3 protein, they turn into one entry using the most common DNA and genes. The V and J calls and clone size are TCRdb's, not the authors'. Across this sample there are roughly 80,000 distinct CDR3 sequences, with 11% to 15% seen only once. The ten top clones hold 4% to 6% of the sample.

This clonotype has at least ten counts. No antigen is known for it. The record has no base qualities; no much larger clone is one base away. Reading the germline V gene gives CDR1 SGHDN and CDR2 FVKESK. The CDR3, cysteine through phenylalanine, is 14 amino acids long. The sequence is cut down to CDR3 DNA, 42 bases in frame from base 1. V lost 3 bases and J lost 5 bases; the stretch between them is 11 bases long. The time point label, read with the paper, signifies: pre-sensitization, week 0. The meaning of the sample's treatment or condition label: therapeutic diphenylcyclopropenone sensitization with weekly scalp DPC. At each patch-test visit, blood was drawn before the patch test was applied. Patients were considered eligible if aged 18 to 70, diagnosed with alopecia and deemed suitable for DPC therapy, and patients were excluded if pregnant. Unfractionated whole blood was collected in Tempus Blood RNA tubes, and total RNA was extracted from that blood.

The sample in question was whole blood, obtained in connection with sensitization to the hapten diphenylcyclopropenone (DPC). The V gene is TRBV14 and the J gene is TRBJ2-1, with the D gene too uncertain to name. The TCR was taken from a woman in her fifties or sixties with alopecia areata. Some clones in this sample may be carry-over from other donors' samples. The sequenced DNA is TGTGCCAGCAGCCACTCTCCGCCAGACAATGAGCAGTTCTTC. Translated, it gives CASSHSPPDNEQFF.